This TCR beta chain was sequenced in a study of shared T cell receptors in the human thymus (dated by TCRdb to the early 2020s). Regarding the complete study: The study examined how self-reactive, shared T-cell receptor alpha chains are generated in the human thymus.

To prepare the library, the immunoSEQ multiplex PCR assay was applied. TCRdb obtained this table from immuneACCESS and retained in-frame rearrangements with V and J assigned. These tables miss some clones; where compared with another copy, unresolved V genes account for less than half of the shortfall, and the remainder is unexplained. The sample contains some 640,000 clones, roughly 86% of them found a single time. The top ten hold about 0.0094% of the sample. CDR1 and CDR2 were assigned from the germline V gene as LGHNT and FRNRAP. The V end gives up 6 bases and the J end 4 bases, leaving 7 bases in the junction not matched to a gene. Spanning cysteine to phenylalanine, the CDR3 consists of 14 amino acids. Just CDR3 DNA is preserved here, 42 bases in frame from base 1. Note on this clone: Its antigen remains unidentified. No much larger clone exists at a distance of one base, and base qualities are not known.

The same sample was also used in a study of human thymus T cells. The second study also describes: The donors were immunologically healthy infants in Finland who had open corrective cardiac surgery for congenital heart defects. The thymus tissue came from surgical resects taken out during corrective cardiac surgery. Usage of V and J gene segments appeared to be biased in both the thymic and the peripheral blood repertoires. Highly overlapping thymic TCR repertoires among unrelated individuals were reported in the related research. The study characterized TCR alpha and beta repertoires from seven to nine infant thymus samples and a few related peripheral blood samples. Donor ages ranged from roughly 6 to 250 days, and the cohort comprised about six male and a couple of female infants. Thymocytes were freed from the tissue by mechanical means and kept at -70 degrees C as pellets of roughly 10-32 million cells. A QIAsymphony instrument was used to extract genomic DNA from the frozen cell pellets. TCRB and TCRAD loci were amplified from a standardized quantity of quality-controlled genomic DNA using the immunoSEQ multiplex PCR assay. The V(D)J region was spanned by amplicons of a length sufficient to cover the CDR3 and to identify V and J genes. The amplicons were sequenced on an Illumina platform via the commercial immunoSEQ service. Primer bias and sequencing errors were corrected using previously described methods, and TCRAD and TCRB definitions followed the IMGT database. The repertoires were analysed using immunoSEQ Analyzer 3.0 and VDJTools for basic statistics, V/J segment usage, diversity estimates, rarefaction and pairwise overlap. To estimate diversity, the Chao1, ChaoE, Efron-Thisted, Shannon and inverse Simpson indices were applied, and diversity was also estimated on datasets down-sampled to the smallest sample. Repertoire overlap was determined by strict matching of CDR3 nucleotide sequence, V gene and J gene, and Jaccard-based multidimensional scaling clustering was applied. On average, thymus samples yielded around 810,000 unique TCRB clonotypes, whereas blood samples yielded about 80,000.

In this chain, TRBV12-5 is recombined with TRBJ2-7, and 9 junctional nucleotides match TRBD1. The sample comprised thymocytes. The receptor was derived from a boy under two years old with a congenital heart defect. Donor details come from another sample of the same person, matched by shared clones. At the DNA level, the sequence is TGTGCTAGTGGAAAACAGGGGGCGTTATACGAGCAGTACTTC. Its product reads: CASGKQGALYEQYF.